This entry describes one TCR beta chain. Its matching antigen is unknown. Other DNA sequences in the sample encode the same CDR3. TCRdb's copy holds only in-frame clones and misses some; the assay was immunoSEQ multiplex PCR. The sample has 120,000 or so clones, about 90% seen once; the top ten hold under 7%. The source of the sample is a study of T cell responses to AZD1222 COVID-19 vaccine. Study overall: Second-dose schedules of about 4 or about 12 weeks were combined.

Study-wide results and limits: Spike-specific TCR breadth rose after two AZD1222 doses, and depth rose as well. Unmutated variant regions are reportedly targeted by nearly half of spike-specific TCRs.

Trimming took off 4 bases at V and 7 bases at J, with 8 bases between the two ends. CDR3 length: 11 residues. The chain is built from TRBV12-3 or TRBV12-4 and TRBJ2-7; a weak D match, TRBD1 (5 bases). The sequence came from an adult in good health. Specimen: peripheral blood, collected on day 0 of AZD1222 vaccination. CDR3 sequence: CASSSGYEQYF. CDR3 in DNA: TGTGCCAGCAGTTCAGGGTATGAGCAGTACTTC.